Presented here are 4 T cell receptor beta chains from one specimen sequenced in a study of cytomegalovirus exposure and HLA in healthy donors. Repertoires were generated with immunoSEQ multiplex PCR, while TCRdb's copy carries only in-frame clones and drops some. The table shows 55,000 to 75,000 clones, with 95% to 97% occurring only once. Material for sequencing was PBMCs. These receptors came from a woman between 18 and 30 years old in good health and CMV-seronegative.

For the CDR3, the DNA is TGTGCCAGCAGTGTAGCGGGAGGGAGCTCCTACAATGAGCAGTTCTTC. Its protein is CASSVAGGSSYNEQFF. This rearrangement joins TRBV28 to TRBJ2-1; 11 bases map to TRBD2. The CDR3 covers 16 residues. Germline CDR1 MDHEN, CDR2 SYDVKM. The V gene end was trimmed by 5 bases and the J gene end by 0 bases; junction bases not matched to a gene: 3.

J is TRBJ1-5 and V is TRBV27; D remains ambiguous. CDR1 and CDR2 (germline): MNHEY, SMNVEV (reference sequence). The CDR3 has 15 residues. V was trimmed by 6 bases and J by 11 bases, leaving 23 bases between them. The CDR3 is CASSSTARPGVAQHF. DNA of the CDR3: TGTGCCAGCAGCTCAACGGCCCGTCCCGGGGTAGCCCAGCATTTT.

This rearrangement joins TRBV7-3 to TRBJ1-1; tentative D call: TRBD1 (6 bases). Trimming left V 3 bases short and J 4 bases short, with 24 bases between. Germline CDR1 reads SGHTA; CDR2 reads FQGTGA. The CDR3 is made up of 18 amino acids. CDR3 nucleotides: TGTGCCAGCAGCTTTTCCCCCTACTCCAGGGGAGAGGTCACTGAAGCTTTCTTT. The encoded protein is CASSFSPYSRGEVTEAFF.

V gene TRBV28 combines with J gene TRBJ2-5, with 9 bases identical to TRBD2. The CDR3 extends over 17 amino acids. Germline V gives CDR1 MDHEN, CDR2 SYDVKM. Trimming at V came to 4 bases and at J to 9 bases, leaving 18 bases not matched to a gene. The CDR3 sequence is CASSSPGLAFLGRAQYF. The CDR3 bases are TGTGCCAGCAGTTCACCGGGACTAGCCTTCCTGGGGCGGGCCCAGTACTTC.